The 21 T cell receptor beta chains below come from one sample, sequenced in a study of blood T cell repertoires in COVID-19. TCRdb keeps only in-frame clones here, not all; method: immunoSEQ multiplex PCR. Here the sample spans 70,000 or so clones, 70% to 90% being singletons. Sequencing input: peripheral blood. These receptors were collected from a woman older than 75 with acute or convalescent COVID-19.

This clone was counted ten times or more. V usage is TRBV30 and J usage is TRBJ2-7, with 7 bases that match TRBD2. The CDR3 totals 14 residues. From germline, CDR1 is GTSNPN and CDR2 SVGIG (reference sequence). Trimming at V came to 8 bases and at J to 6 bases, leaving 16 bases not matched to a gene. CDR3 residues: CASSTSSITSEQYF. As DNA, the CDR3 is TGTGCCAGCTCGACTAGCAGCATTACAAGCGAGCAGTACTTC.

The chain employs TRBV5-1 and TRBJ1-2, with a tentative D call TRBD1 (6 bases). V lost 4 bases and J lost 6, with 19 bases in between. There are 15 residues in the CDR3. CDR1 and CDR2 from the germline V gene are SGHRS and YFSETQ. The chain's CDR3 is CASSQEWPGVDGYTF. The CDR3 nucleotides are TGCGCCAGCAGCCAAGAATGGCCAGGGGTTGATGGCTACACCTTC.

V and J are TRBV5-1 and TRBJ2-1; 11 nucleotides match TRBD2. The CDR3 extends over 15 amino acids. J lost 10 bases, V lost 7 bases, and 13 bases had no gene match. CDR1 and CDR2 from the germline V gene are SGHRS and YFSETQ. Written as DNA, the CDR3 is TGCGCCAGCCAAACCGGGACTAGCGGCTCAATGGAGCAGTTCTTC. It translates to CASQTGTSGSMEQFF.

The chain has TRBV5-4 and TRBJ2-1; the D gene is possibly TRBD1 (5 bases). This CDR3 region has 12 residues. CDR1 is SGHNT, CDR2 YYREEE, per germline (reference sequence). Trimming cost V 4 bases and J 11 bases, with 13 bases left between them. CDR3 amino acids: CASSTQDTQQFF. DNA of the CDR3: TGTGCCAGCAGCACGCAGGACACTCAGCAGTTCTTC.

V is TRBV6-1 and J is TRBJ1-2, with TRBD1 as a possible D gene (5 bases). Germline-derived CDR1 and CDR2 are MNHNS and SASEGT. V was cut by 2 bases and J by 4 bases, with 14 bases left in between. CDR3 length: 15 amino acids. In DNA, the CDR3 is TGTGCCAGCAGTGAAAAGACAGCTTGGGCCTATGGCTACACCTTC. It is translated as CASSEKTAWAYGYTF.

This clone was seen a single time. The CDR3 loop reads CSARDLRVEFF. DNA for the CDR3: TGCAGTGCTAGAGATCTCAGGGTTGAGTTCTTC. V and J are TRBV20-1 and TRBJ2-1; weak D call: TRBD1 (5 bases). The CDR3 loop spans 11 amino acids. Germline lookup yields CDR1 DFQATT and CDR2 SNEGSKA (reference sequence). V was clipped by 0 bases and J by 14 bases, with 11 bases between them.

This sequence joins TRBV14 and TRBJ1-1; D is unresolved. The CDR3 runs 13 residues. V gave up 4 bases and J gave up 0 bases, with 6 bases separating them. The germline CDR1 and CDR2 sequences are SGHDN and FVKESK. CDR3 in DNA: TGTGCCAGCAGCCTTAACTTGAACACTGAAGCTTTCTTT. This gives the protein CASSLNLNTEAFF.

For the CDR3, the DNA is TGTGCCAGCAGCCGCATGGGGCGGGGGGGCGGTTATACGCAGTATTTT. Its protein product is CASSRMGRGGGYTQYF. This chain joins TRBV5-4 and TRBJ2-3; the match to TRBD2 covers 9 bases. The CDR3 has 16 amino acids. V lost 4 bases, J lost 7 bases, and 13 bases stayed unmatched. Looked up from germline, CDR1 is SGHNT and CDR2 is YYREEE (reference sequence).

This clone was seen a handful of times. J is TRBJ1-1 and V is TRBV5-6; D gene unclear. Germline V gene sequence: CDR1 SGHDT, CDR2 YYEEEE. V lost 1 base and J 1 base, leaving 5 bases between the germline ends. The CDR3 has 13 residues. Here the CDR3 reads CASSLISNTEAFF. The DNA of the CDR3 is TGTGCCAGCAGCTTGATCTCGAACACTGAAGCTTTCTTT.

This clone occurred a few times. The chain uses TRBV7-2 and TRBJ2-1; 15 bases line up with TRBD2. With V trimmed by 5 bases and J by 11 bases, 7 bases remained unmatched. CDR1 and CDR2 from the germline V gene are SGHTA and FQGNSA. The CDR3 is 15 residues long. CDR3 residues: CASSRRGLAGGQQFF. The CDR3 DNA reads TGTGCCAGCAGCCGGCGGGGACTAGCGGGGGGCCAGCAGTTCTTC. The entire variable domain, with the rest obtained from reference TRBV7-2 and TRBJ2-1, is as follows: GAGVSQSPSNKVTEKGKDVELRCDPISGHTALYWYRQSLGQGLEFLIYFQGNSAPDKSGLPSDRFSAERTGGSVSTLTIQRTQQEDSAVYLCASSRRGLAGGQQFFGPGTRLTVL.

V is TRBV11-2 and J is TRBJ1-1, with TRBD1 matching over 7 bases. Per germline, CDR1 SGHAT and CDR2 FQNNGV. CDR3 size: 14 residues. With 5 bases clipped from V and 1 base from J, the junction kept 4 bases outside the gene matches. The CDR3 bases are TGTGCCAGCAGCCGGAACAGGGGGAACACTGAAGCTTTCTTT. This encodes CASSRNRGNTEAFF.

The chain combines TRBV28 with TRBJ2-3; TRBD2 aligns across 12 bases. The J segment lost 7 bases and the V segment lost 11 bases, leaving 7 bases of the junction unmatched. The CDR3 is 13 amino acids. CDR1 is MDHEN and CDR2 is SYDVKM in the germline V gene. The CDR3 bases are TGTGCCGTGTCCGGACTAGCGGGATATACGCAGTATTTT. Protein product: CAVSGLAGYTQYF.

The J gene is TRBJ1-3, the V gene TRBV7-2, with 7 bases identical to TRBD1. CDR3 length equals 16 residues. The V gene's germline CDR1 is SGHTA and CDR2 FQGNSA. With 1 base clipped from V and 2 bases from J, the junction kept 5 bases outside the gene matches. CDR3 coding DNA: TGTGCCAGCAGCTTAGTCACAGGGGTTGCTGGAAACACCATATATTTT. Amino acids: CASSLVTGVAGNTIYF. Drawing the rest from reference TRBV7-2 and TRBJ1-3, the complete variable domain is GAGVSQSPSNKVTEKGKDVELRCDPISGHTALYWYRQSLGQGLEFLIYFQGNSAPDKSGLPSDRFSAERTGGSVSTLTIQRTQQEDSAVYLCASSLVTGVAGNTIYFGEGSWLTVV.

Here the CDR3 DNA reads TGTGCCAGCAGCTTAGCGGGAGTTTATAATGAGCAGTTCTTC. Translated: CASSLAGVYNEQFF. The chain couples TRBV7-2 to TRBJ2-1; D may be TRBD2 (5 bases). Germline CDR1 reads SGHTA; CDR2 reads FQGNSA. The CDR3 extends over 14 amino acids. The V end lost 0 bases, the J end lost 7 bases, and 10 bases lay between the germline ends.

The J gene is TRBJ2-3, the V gene TRBV30; 10 nucleotides align to TRBD2. Germline trimming cut 2 bases from V and 7 bases from J; bases unmatched to any gene: 6. CDR3 length: 14 residues. Per the germline V gene, CDR1 is GTSNPN and CDR2 is SVGIG (reference sequence). The CDR3 spells CAWSPSGSTNTQYF. The CDR3 nucleotides are TGTGCCTGGAGTCCTAGCGGGAGTACGAATACGCAGTATTTT.

The V gene is TRBV11-2, the J gene TRBJ2-2; D is perhaps TRBD1 (5 bases). The CDR3 sequence is 16 residues long. The ends were cut back, 5 bases at V and 0 bases at J, with 13 bases in the middle. Germline V CDR1 and CDR2: SGHAT, FQNNGV. The CDR3 loop reads CASSLRQPANTGELFF. CDR3 coding DNA: TGTGCCAGCAGCCTACGACAGCCTGCGAACACCGGGGAGCTGTTTTTT.

The genes are TRBV7-9 and TRBJ2-1; 13 nucleotides agree with TRBD2. V shed 5 bases and J 0 bases; nucleotides not matched to a gene: 10. Germline loops: CDR1 SEHNR, CDR2 FQNEAQ (reference sequence). The CDR3 is 19 amino acids. DNA for the CDR3: TGTGCCAGCAGCCCACGGACTAGCGGGAGTGGCGGCTCCTACAATGAGCAGTTCTTC. This translates into CASSPRTSGSGGSYNEQFF.

A remark on this clone: This CDR3 is also generated by other DNA sequences in the sample. The chain is built from TRBV18 and TRBJ1-2; possible D gene TRBD1, 5 bases. Deletions cut 2 bases from V and 5 bases from J, with 9 bases between. This CDR3 contains 13 residues. Germline CDR1 is KGHSH and CDR2 is LQKENI. The CDR3 loop reads CASSPDSSYGYTF. CDR3 DNA sequence: TGTGCCAGCTCACCAGACAGCTCATATGGCTACACCTTC.

The V gene is TRBV25-1, the J gene TRBJ2-3; possible D gene TRBD1, 6 bases. Trimming left V 4 bases short and J 3 bases short, with 14 bases between. CDR1 is MGHDK, CDR2 SYGVNS, per germline. This CDR3 is built from 15 residues. Here the CDR3 DNA reads TGTGCCAGCAGTGCGTACGGGGACACGACAGATACGCAGTATTTT. Protein: CASSAYGDTTDTQYF.

The CDR3 sequence: CASSLGAQKPLHF. As DNA, the CDR3 is TGTGCCAGCAGCCTGGGGGCCCAAAAACCCCTCCACTTT. V gene TRBV5-6 combines with J gene TRBJ1-6, with TRBD1 as a possible D gene (6 bases). Trimming left V 4 bases short and J 12 bases short, with 14 bases between. This CDR3 has 13 amino acids. CDR1 is SGHDT, CDR2 YYEEEE, per germline.

This clone has more than one count but fewer than ten. The V gene is TRBV11-2, the J gene TRBJ2-1, with 13 bases identical to TRBD2. This CDR3 has 18 amino acids. Germline lookup yields CDR1 SGHAT and CDR2 FQNNGV. Trimming at V came to 5 bases and at J to 6 bases, leaving 13 bases not matched to a gene. CDR3 coding DNA: TGTGCCAGCAGCCTCGCTGGACTAGCGGGAGCGCTGAGCAATGAGCAGTTCTTC. Translation: CASSLAGLAGALSNEQFF.